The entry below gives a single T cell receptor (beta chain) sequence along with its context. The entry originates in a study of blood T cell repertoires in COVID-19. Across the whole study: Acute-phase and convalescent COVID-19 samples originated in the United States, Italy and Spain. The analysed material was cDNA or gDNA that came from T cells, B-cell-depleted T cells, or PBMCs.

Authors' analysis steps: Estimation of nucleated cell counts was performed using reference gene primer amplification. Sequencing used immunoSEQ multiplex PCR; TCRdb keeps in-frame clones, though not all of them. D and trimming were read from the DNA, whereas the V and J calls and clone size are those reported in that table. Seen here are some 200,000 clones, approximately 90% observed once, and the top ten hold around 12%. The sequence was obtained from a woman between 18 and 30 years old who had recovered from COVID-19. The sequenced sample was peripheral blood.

CDR3 sequence: CASRKELNQPQHF. CDR3 in DNA: TGTGCCAGCAGAAAGGAGCTCAATCAGCCCCAGCATTTT. V usage is TRBV6-5 and J usage is TRBJ1-5; D not resolved. Trimming pared 6 bases from V and 3 bases from J, leaving 9 bases between. CDR1 MNHEY and CDR2 SVGAGI come from the germline V gene. The CDR3 runs 13 residues.